This entry is about one TCR beta chain. This sample is drawn from a study of OX40 agonist ivuxolimab in advanced cancers. Turning to the study itself: Ivuxolimab, an agonist antibody against OX40 (CD134), was given to patients.

Produced via immunoSEQ multiplex PCR; TCRdb's table is partial and in-frame only. The sample contains about 81,000 clones, approximately 89% of which appear only once. The J segment lost 7 bases and the V segment lost 8 bases, leaving 10 bases of the junction unmatched. CDR3 size: 14 residues. Per the germline V gene, CDR1 is SNHLY and CDR2 is FYNNEI. The sequencing here drew on CD4+ or CD8+ T cells sorted from blood, taken in a trial of the OX40 agonist ivuxolimab. The source is an adult with an advanced solid tumor such as melanoma, head and neck, liver or kidney cancer. The chain combines TRBV2 with TRBJ1-5, with 8 bases matching TRBD1. The CDR3, as DNA: TGTGCCAGCGGCGGACAGGGCCTCAAGCAGCCCCAGCATTTT. Protein product: CASGGQGLKQPQHF.